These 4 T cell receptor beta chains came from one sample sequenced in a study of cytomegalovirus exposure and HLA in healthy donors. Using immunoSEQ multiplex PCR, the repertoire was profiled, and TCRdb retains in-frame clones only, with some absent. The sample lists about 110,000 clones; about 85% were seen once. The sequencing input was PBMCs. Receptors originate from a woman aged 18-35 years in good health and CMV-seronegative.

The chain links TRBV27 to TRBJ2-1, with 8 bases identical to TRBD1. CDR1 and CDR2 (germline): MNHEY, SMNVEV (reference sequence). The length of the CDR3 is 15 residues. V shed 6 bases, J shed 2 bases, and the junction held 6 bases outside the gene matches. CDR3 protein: CASSKGQEAYNEQFF. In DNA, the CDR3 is TGTGCCAGCAGCAAGGGACAGGAGGCCTACAATGAGCAGTTCTTC.

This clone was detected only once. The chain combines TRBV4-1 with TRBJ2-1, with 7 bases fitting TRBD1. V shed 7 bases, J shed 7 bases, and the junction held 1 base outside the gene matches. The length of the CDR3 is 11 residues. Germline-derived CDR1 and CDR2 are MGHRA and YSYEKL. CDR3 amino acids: CASNRGNEQFF. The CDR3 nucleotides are TGCGCCAGCAACAGGGGAAATGAGCAGTTCTTC.

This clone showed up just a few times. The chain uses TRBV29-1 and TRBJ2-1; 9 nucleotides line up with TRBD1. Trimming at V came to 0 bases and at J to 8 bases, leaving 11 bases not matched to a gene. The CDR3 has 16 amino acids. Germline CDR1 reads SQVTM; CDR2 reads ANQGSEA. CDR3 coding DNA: TGCAGCGTTGAAGACCCGGACAGGGGAGTAAGAGATGAGCAGTTCTTC. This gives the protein CSVEDPDRGVRDEQFF.

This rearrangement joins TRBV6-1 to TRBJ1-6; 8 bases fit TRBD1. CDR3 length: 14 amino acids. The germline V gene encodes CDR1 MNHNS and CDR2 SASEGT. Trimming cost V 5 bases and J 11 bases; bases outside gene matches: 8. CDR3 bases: TGTGCCAGCAGTACCGCCCAGGGGGCAACACCCCTCCACTTT. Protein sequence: CASSTAQGATPLHF.